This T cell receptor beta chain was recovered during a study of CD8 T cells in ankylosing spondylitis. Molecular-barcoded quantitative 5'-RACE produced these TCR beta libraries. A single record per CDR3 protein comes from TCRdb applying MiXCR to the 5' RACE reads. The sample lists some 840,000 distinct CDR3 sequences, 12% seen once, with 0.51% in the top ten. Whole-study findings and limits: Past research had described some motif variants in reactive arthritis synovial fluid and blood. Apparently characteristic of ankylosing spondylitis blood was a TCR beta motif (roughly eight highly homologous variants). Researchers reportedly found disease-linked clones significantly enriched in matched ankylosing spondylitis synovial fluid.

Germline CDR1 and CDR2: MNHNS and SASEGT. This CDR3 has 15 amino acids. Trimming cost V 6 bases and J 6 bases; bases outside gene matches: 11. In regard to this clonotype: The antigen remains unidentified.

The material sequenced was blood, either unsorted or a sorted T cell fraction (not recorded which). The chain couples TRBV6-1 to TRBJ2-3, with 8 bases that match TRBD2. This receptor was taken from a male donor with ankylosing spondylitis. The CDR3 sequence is CASSRSGGGRDTQYF. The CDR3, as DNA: TGTGCCAGCAGCCGCAGCGGGGGAGGTCGGGATACGCAGTATTTT.